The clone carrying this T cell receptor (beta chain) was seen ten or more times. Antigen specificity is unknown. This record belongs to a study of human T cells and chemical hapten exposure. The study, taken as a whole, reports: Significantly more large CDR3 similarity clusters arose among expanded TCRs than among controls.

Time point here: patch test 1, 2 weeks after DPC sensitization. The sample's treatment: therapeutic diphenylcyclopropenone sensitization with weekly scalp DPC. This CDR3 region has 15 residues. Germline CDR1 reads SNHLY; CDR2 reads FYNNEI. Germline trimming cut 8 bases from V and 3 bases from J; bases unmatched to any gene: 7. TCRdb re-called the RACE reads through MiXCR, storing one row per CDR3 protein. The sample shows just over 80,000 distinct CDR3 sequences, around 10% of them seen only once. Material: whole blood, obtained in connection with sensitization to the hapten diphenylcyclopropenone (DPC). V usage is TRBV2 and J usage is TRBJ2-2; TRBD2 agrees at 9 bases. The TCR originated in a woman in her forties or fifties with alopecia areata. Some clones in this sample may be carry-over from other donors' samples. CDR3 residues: CASRTSAHYTGELFF. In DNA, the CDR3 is TGTGCCAGCCGGACTAGCGCTCACTACACCGGGGAGCTGTTTTTT.